This is a list of T cell receptor beta chains from one sample in a study of T cell repertoires in cytomegalovirus infection. TCRdb reprocessed the reads with MiXCR, giving one entry per CDR3 protein. The repertoire holds 150,000 to 200,000 distinct CDR3 sequences, with about an eighth as singletons. The specimen sequenced was PBMCs. These receptors all come from a human donor in good health (CMV status not recorded). Some clones in this sample may be carry-over from other donors' samples. Both conserved end residues are part of each CDR3. A D gene is named only where the DNA matches it firmly. Clone size is not always given. Where it is, it says once, few, many or a class for expanded clones.

TRBD1 . TRBJ2-7 TRBV3-1 CASSQVSGGSYEQYF TGTGCCAGCAGCCAAGTGTCAGGGGGCTCCTACGAGCAGTACTTC
. . TRBJ1-1 TRBV29-1 CSVEGGRTTEAFF TGCAGCGTTGAAGGGGGTAGGACCACTGAAGCTTTCTTT
. . TRBJ2-7 TRBV5-5 CASSFPLSTGRYEQYF TGTGCCAGCAGCTTCCCACTAAGTACAGGTCGGTACGAGCAGTACTTC
. many TRBJ1-5 TRBV6-2/TRBV6-3 CASTPLGGVNQPQHF TGTGCCAGCACCCCACTGGGGGGTGTCAATCAGCCCCAGCATTTT
. . TRBJ2-7 TRBV12-3/TRBV12-4 CASKKRASYEQYF TGTGCCAGCAAAAAGAGGGCTTCCTACGAGCAGTACTTC
. many TRBJ2-5 TRBV7-9 CASSPPGPAETQYF TGTGCCAGCAGCCCCCCCGGGCCTGCTGAGACCCAGTACTTC
. . TRBJ1-1 TRBV7-9 CASSLMGGSAEAFF TGTGCCAGCAGCTTAATGGGGGGGTCCGCTGAAGCTTTCTTT
TRBD1 few TRBJ1-1 TRBV5-1 CASSLGRQGRTEAFF TGCGCCAGCAGCTTGGGAAGACAGGGGAGGACTGAAGCTTTCTTT
. few TRBJ1-4 TRBV6-2/TRBV6-3 CASSYSLGTGTEKLFF TGTGCCAGCAGTTACTCCCTTGGAACAGGGACTGAAAAACTGTTTTTT
TRBD1 . TRBJ1-2 TRBV12-3/TRBV12-4 CASSLARTGDGYTF TGTGCCAGCAGTTTAGCGAGGACAGGGGATGGCTACACCTTC
TRBD2 few TRBJ2-5 TRBV29-1 CSVGEGLSQETQYF TGCAGCGTTGGGGAGGGTCTCTCTCAAGAGACCCAGTACTTC
. . TRBJ1-3 TRBV28 CASSTTGVSGNTIYF TGTGCCAGCAGCACCACAGGAGTCTCTGGAAACACCATATATTTT
. few TRBJ2-7 TRBV10-1 CASRAVLGGEQYF TGCGCCAGCAGGGCAGTCTTGGGCGGTGAGCAGTACTTC
. . TRBJ2-7 TRBV5-6 CASSLPGLKSSYEQYF TGTGCCAGCAGCTTGCCGGGACTGAAGAGCTCCTACGAGCAGTACTTC
TRBD1 few TRBJ1-2 TRBV27 CASSTSGQGIGTF TGTGCCAGCAGTACCTCGGGACAGGGAATCGGCACCTTC
. many TRBJ2-7 TRBV7-2 CASSPRPLDEQYF TGTGCCAGCAGTCCACGACCGCTTGATGAGCAGTACTTC
. many TRBJ1-1 TRBV11-2 CASRSLDRSSEAFF TGTGCCAGCAGGAGCCTGGACCGATCCTCTGAAGCTTTCTTT
. . TRBJ1-1 TRBV6-1 CASFLTGKNTEAFF TGTGCCAGCTTTCTTACAGGGAAGAACACTGAAGCTTTCTTT
. . TRBJ1-5 TRBV6-2/TRBV6-3 CASSYSRPGALNQPQHF TGTGCCAGCAGTTACTCGAGGCCAGGGGCCCTCAATCAGCCCCAGCATTTT
TRBD2 few TRBJ2-1 TRBV29-1 CSVEGGELAALEQFF TGCAGCGTTGAAGGGGGGGAACTAGCGGCCCTTGAGCAGTTCTTC
. . TRBJ2-7 TRBV6-6 CATWDADHEQYF TGTGCCACCTGGGACGCGGACCACGAGCAGTACTTC
TRBD2 . TRBJ2-2 TRBV15 CATSRDTPLAGPGELFF TGTGCCACCAGCAGAGATACGCCTCTAGCGGGCCCCGGGGAGCTGTTTTTT
TRBD2 many TRBJ2-1 TRBV7-9 CASSLMKTSGRAVYNEQFF TGTGCCAGCAGCTTAATGAAGACTAGCGGGAGGGCAGTCTACAATGAGCAGTTCTTC
. . TRBJ1-1 TRBV29-1 CSVEGQMNTEAFF TGCAGCGTTGAGGGGCAGATGAACACTGAAGCTTTCTTT
. . TRBJ2-1 TRBV29-1 CSVEVQGGGLYNEQFF TGCAGCGTTGAGGTGCAGGGAGGCGGTCTTTACAATGAGCAGTTCTTC
. . TRBJ2-1 TRBV7-9 CASSLGGPSYNEQFF TGTGCCAGCAGCTTAGGGGGGCCCTCCTACAATGAGCAGTTCTTC
. many TRBJ1-2 TRBV7-2 CASSLERGLEGYTF TGTGCCAGCAGCTTAGAGAGAGGACTAGAGGGCTACACCTTC